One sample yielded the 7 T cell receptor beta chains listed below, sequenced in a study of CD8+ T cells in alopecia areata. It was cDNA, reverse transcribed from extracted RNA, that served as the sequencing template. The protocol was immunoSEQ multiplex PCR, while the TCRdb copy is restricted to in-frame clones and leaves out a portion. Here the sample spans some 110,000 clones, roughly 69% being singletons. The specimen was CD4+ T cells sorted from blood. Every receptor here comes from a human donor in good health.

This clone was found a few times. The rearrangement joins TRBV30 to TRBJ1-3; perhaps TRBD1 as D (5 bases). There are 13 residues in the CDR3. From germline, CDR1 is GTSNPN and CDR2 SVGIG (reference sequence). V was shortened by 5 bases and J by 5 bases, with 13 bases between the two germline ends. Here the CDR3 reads CAWGHGGRNTIYF. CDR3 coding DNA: TGTGCCTGGGGACACGGCGGGAGAAACACCATATATTTT.

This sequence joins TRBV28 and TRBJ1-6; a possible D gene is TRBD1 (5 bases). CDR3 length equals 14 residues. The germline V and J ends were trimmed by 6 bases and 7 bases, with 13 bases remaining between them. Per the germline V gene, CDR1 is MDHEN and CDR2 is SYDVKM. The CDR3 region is CASRSGTANSPLHF. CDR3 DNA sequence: TGTGCCAGCAGATCCGGGACGGCGAATTCACCCCTCCACTTT.

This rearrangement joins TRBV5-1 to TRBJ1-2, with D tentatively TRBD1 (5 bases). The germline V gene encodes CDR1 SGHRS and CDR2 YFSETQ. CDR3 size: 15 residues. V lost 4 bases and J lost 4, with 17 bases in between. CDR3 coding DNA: TGCGCCAGCAGCGCCCTTGGCTCAAGGGGCTATGGCTACACCTTC. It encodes CASSALGSRGYGYTF. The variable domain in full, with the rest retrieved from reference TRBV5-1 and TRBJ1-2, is KAGVTQTPRYLIKTRGQQVTLSCSPISGHRSVSWYQQTPGQGLQFLFEYFSETQRNKGNFPGRFSGRQFSNSRSEMNVSTLELGDSALYLCASSALGSRGYGYTFGSGTRLTVV.

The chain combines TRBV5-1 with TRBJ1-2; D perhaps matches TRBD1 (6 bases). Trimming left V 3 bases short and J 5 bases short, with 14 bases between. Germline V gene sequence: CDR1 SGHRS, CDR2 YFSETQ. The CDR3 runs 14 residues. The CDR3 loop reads CASSWDTGTYGYTF. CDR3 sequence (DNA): TGCGCCAGCAGCTGGGACACAGGCACATATGGCTACACCTTC. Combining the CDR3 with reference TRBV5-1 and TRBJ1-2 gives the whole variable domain KAGVTQTPRYLIKTRGQQVTLSCSPISGHRSVSWYQQTPGQGLQFLFEYFSETQRNKGNFPGRFSGRQFSNSRSEMNVSTLELGDSALYLCASSWDTGTYGYTFGSGTRLTVV.

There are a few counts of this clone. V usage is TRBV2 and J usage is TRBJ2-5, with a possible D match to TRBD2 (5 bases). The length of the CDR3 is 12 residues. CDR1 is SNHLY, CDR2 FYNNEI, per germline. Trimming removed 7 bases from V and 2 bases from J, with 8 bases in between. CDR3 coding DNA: TGTGCCAGCACTGGACTGCAAGAGACCCAGTACTTC. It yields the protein CASTGLQETQYF.

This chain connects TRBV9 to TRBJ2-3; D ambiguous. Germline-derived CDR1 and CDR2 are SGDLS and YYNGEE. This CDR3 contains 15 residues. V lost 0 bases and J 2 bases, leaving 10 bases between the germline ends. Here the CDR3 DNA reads TGTGCCAGCAGCGTAGGGGCCAGACCCACAGATACGCAGTATTTT. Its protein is CASSVGARPTDTQYF.

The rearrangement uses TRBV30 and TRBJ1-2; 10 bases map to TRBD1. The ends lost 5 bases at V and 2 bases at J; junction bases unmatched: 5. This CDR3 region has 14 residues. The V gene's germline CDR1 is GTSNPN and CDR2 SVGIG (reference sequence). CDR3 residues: CAWEAGQGNYGYTF. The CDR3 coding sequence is TGTGCCTGGGAGGCGGGACAGGGGAACTATGGCTACACCTTC. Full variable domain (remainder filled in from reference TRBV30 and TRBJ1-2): SQTIHQWPATLVQPVGSPLSLECTVEGTSNPNLYWYRQAAGRGLQLLFYSVGIGQISSEVPQNLSASRPQDRQFILSSKKLLLSDSGFYLCAWEAGQGNYGYTFGSGTRLTVV.